This is a list of T cell receptor beta chains from one sample in a study of CD8 T cells in Susac syndrome. A single record per CDR3 protein comes from TCRdb applying MiXCR to the immunoSEQ multiplex PCR reads. Of 160,000 or so distinct CDR3 sequences in the sample, approximately 93% are singletons; the top ten hold 0.2% to 0.25%. The sequenced material came from CD8+ T cells from PBMCs. Receptors were obtained from a human donor with multiple sclerosis. The CDR3 runs from the conserved cysteine through the conserved F or W.

V gene	J gene	CDR3 protein
TRBV11-2	TRBJ2-2	CASSRGASEHTGELFF
TRBV7-9	TRBJ1-6	CASSQWGAGENSPLHF
TRBV20-1	TRBJ1-2	CSARRREEGYGYTF
TRBV9	TRBJ2-2	CASSRSGTGGPGELFF
TRBV5-1	TRBJ2-7	CASRAGWPGGEYEQYF
TRBV29-1	TRBJ2-1	CSVEVILGLAVTIEQFF
TRBV10-2	TRBJ2-3	CASSEADYTDTQYF
TRBV25-1	TRBJ1-1	CASSARTVNTEAFF
TRBV5-1	TRBJ1-5	CASSPYLGREPQHF
TRBV28	TRBJ1-2	CASSPHREGYGYGYTF
TRBV9	TRBJ2-2	CASSIPGTGVDTGELFF
TRBV2	TRBJ1-5	CASRPSVGDGGKMPQHF
TRBV6-5	TRBJ2-1	CASKGTRVYNEQFF
TRBV5-1	TRBJ2-1	CASSLEAGGYNEQFF
TRBV27	TRBJ2-6	CASSLIRHESSGANVLTF
TRBV9	TRBJ2-6	CASSVDGGPRSGANVLTF
TRBV20-1	TRBJ1-5	CSALLGAYANQPQHF
TRBV5-1	TRBJ2-7	CASSYGQGAYEQYF
TRBV5-1	TRBJ1-1	CASSLRGTVNTEAFF
TRBV20-1	TRBJ1-6	CSANGKQRYNSPLHF
TRBV7-6	TRBJ1-1	CASSPGAGGTEAFF
TRBV20-1	TRBJ1-1	CSARGLQGMNTEAFF
TRBV29-1	TRBJ2-1	CSVGGRQFF
TRBV5-6	TRBJ2-1	CASSLQEEHEQFF
TRBV13	TRBJ2-5	CASSQQEETQYF
TRBV20-1	TRBJ2-2	CSARVSVSNTGELFF
TRBV9	TRBJ2-1	CASSPTNPRGAEQFF
TRBV12-5	TRBJ2-3	CASGPLGGYADTQYF
TRBV30	TRBJ2-1	CAWTKRTKASNEQFF
TRBV29-1	TRBJ1-1	CSVESRHTNTEAFF
TRBV6-2/TRBV6-3	TRBJ2-7	CASSYGTDSYEQYF
TRBV3-1	TRBJ2-5	CASSSVQETQYF
TRBV7-9	TRBJ1-1	CASSQSVRAEAFF
TRBV27	TRBJ2-1	CASADGSSYNEQFF
TRBV4-1	TRBJ2-7	CASSHRLIESEQYF
TRBV3-1	TRBJ2-7	CASSQVWGAATYEQYF
TRBV7-3	TRBJ1-2	CASSLMAQGDGYTF
TRBV29-1	TRBJ2-1	CSVVLVGTRLLDEQFF
TRBV7-9	TRBJ2-1	CASSPWTGLNNEQFF
TRBV30	TRBJ1-1	CAWTGSVNTEAFF
TRBV20-1	TRBJ2-1	CSARGASTSYNEQFF
TRBV30	TRBJ1-2	CAWSVLGSYGYTF
TRBV13	TRBJ2-1	CASSLDWDRGLMEQFF
TRBV11-2	TRBJ1-1	CASSLQGGRTEAFF
TRBV3-1	TRBJ2-7	CASSQGSDHQLSEQYF
TRBV2	TRBJ2-7	CASGPGEQYF
TRBV12-3/TRBV12-4	TRBJ2-7	CASTVGMGYEQYF
TRBV9	TRBJ2-7	CASSVGAGNYEQYF
TRBV10-3	TRBJ1-1	CAISESGGGTEAFF
TRBV20-1	TRBJ2-3	CSARPLGREIDTQYF
TRBV6-5	TRBJ2-1	CASSLGDFSYNEQFF
TRBV5-1	TRBJ2-7	CASSSSGTGSEQYF
TRBV13	TRBJ2-7	CASSLVSQGIFDEQYF
TRBV7-9	TRBJ2-5	CASSGTPQETQYF
TRBV15	TRBJ2-7	CATSTTGLASSYEQYF
TRBV9	TRBJ2-7	CASSVGADSYEQYF
TRBV4-2	TRBJ2-5	CASSQRLAGLETQYF
TRBV20-1	TRBJ1-6	CSAREDGQGNSPLHF
TRBV29-1	TRBJ1-2	CSGYRGGIGYTF
TRBV2	TRBJ1-2	CASRGAVYGYTF